The rows below give T cell receptor beta chains drawn from one sample of a study of T cells after somatic rescue of genetic block. Sequencing used immunoSEQ multiplex PCR; TCRdb keeps in-frame clones, though not all of them. The data hold tens of thousands of clones, with approximately 90% observed a single time. Input material: peripheral blood mononuclear cells (PBMCs). These receptors originate from a man in his forties or fifties. CDR3s include the opening cysteine and the closing phenylalanine or tryptophan. Fields, in order: V gene, J gene, CDR3 protein.

TRBV5-6,TRBJ1-1,CASSWGRTNTEAFF
TRBV7-9,TRBJ2-4,CASGHSGEAKNIQYF
TRBV30,TRBJ2-2,CAWSPGGSGGELFF
TRBV5-4,TRBJ2-6,CASSLDPGRVTGANVLTF
TRBV9,TRBJ2-2,CASSRLAAGTGELFF
TRBV7-8,TRBJ2-7,CASSLYQGLAGVEQYF
TRBV6-5,TRBJ1-5,CASRDSYSNQPQHF
TRBV23-1,TRBJ1-1,CASSQSPAAYTEAFF
TRBV28,TRBJ1-6,CASSDRGVTLHF
TRBV9,TRBJ1-1,CASSEPGRTEAFF
TRBV2,TRBJ1-4,CASMDRDRALLNEKLFF
TRBV7-9,TRBJ2-7,CASSPGLAGDEQYF
TRBV11-2,TRBJ1-2,CASRPLRGAIYGYTF
TRBV30,TRBJ2-7,CAWSVKGDEQYF
TRBV5-1,TRBJ2-1,CASSLATSGRWYNEQFF
TRBV18,TRBJ2-3,CASSPGQGISTDTQYF